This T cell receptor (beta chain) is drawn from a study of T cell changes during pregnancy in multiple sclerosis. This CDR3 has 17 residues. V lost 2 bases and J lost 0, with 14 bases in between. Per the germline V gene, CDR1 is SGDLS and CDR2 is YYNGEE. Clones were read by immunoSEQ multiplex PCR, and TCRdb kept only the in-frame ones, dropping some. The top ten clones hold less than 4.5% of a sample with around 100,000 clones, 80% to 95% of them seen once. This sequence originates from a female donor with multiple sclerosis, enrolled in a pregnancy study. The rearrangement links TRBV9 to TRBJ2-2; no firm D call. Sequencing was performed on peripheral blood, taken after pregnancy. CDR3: CASSVYHTPANTGELFF. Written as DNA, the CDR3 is TGTGCCAGCAGCGTTTACCACACCCCAGCGAACACCGGGGAGCTGTTTTTT.